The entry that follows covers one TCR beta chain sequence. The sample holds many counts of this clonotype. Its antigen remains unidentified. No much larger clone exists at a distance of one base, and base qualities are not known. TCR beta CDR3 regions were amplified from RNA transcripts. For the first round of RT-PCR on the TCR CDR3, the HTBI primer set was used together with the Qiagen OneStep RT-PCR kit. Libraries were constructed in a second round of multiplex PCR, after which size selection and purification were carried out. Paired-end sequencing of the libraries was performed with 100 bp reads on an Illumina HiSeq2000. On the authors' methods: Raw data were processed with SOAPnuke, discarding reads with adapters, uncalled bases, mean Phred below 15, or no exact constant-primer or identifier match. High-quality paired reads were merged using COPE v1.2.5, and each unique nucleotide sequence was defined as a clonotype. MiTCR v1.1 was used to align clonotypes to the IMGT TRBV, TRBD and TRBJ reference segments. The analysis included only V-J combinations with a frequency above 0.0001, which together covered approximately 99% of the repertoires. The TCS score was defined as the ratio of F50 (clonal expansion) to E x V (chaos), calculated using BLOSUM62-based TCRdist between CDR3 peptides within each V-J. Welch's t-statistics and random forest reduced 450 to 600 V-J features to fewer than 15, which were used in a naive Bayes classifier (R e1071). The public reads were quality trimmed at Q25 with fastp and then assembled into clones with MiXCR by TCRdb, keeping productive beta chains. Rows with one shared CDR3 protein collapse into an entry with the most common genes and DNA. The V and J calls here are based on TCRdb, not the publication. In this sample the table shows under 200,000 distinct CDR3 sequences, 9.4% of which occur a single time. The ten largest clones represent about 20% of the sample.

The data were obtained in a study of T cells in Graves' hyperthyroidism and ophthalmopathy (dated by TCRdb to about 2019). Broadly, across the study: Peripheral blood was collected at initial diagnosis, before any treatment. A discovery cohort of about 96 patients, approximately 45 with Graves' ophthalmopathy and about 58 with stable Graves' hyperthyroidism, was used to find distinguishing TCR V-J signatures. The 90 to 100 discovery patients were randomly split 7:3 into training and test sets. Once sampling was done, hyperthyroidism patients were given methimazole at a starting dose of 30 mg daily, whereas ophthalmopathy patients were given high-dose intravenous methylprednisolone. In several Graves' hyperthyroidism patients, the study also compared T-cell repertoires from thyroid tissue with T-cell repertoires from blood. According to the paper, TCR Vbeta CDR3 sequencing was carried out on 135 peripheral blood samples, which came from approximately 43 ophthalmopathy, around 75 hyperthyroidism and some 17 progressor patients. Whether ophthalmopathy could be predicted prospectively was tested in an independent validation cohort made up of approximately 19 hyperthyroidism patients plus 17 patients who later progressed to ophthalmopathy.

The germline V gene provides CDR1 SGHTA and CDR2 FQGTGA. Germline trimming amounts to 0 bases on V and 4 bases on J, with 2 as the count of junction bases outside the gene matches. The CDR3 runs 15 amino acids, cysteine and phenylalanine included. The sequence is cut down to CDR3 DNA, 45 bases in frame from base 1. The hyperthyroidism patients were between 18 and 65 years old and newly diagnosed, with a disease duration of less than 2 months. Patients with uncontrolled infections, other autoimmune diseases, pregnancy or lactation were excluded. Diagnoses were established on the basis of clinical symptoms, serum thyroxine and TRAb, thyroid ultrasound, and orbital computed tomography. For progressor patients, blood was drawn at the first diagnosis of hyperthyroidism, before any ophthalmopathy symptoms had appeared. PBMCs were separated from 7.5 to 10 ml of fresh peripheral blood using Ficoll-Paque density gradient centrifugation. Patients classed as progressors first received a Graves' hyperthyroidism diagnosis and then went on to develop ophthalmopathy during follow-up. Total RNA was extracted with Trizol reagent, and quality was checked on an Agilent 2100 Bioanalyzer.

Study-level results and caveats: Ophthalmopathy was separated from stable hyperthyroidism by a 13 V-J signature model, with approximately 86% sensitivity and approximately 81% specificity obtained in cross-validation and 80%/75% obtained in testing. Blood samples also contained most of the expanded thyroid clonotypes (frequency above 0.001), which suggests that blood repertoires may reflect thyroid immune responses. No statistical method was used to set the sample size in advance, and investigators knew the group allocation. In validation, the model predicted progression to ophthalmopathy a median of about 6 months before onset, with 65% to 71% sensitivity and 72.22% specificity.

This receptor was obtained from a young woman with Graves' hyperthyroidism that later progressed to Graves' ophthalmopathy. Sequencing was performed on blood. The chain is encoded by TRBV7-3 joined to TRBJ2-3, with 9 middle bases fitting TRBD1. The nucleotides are TGTGCCAGCAGCTTAACGAGGACAGGGGCAGATACGCAGTATTTT. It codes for CASSLTRTGADTQYF.